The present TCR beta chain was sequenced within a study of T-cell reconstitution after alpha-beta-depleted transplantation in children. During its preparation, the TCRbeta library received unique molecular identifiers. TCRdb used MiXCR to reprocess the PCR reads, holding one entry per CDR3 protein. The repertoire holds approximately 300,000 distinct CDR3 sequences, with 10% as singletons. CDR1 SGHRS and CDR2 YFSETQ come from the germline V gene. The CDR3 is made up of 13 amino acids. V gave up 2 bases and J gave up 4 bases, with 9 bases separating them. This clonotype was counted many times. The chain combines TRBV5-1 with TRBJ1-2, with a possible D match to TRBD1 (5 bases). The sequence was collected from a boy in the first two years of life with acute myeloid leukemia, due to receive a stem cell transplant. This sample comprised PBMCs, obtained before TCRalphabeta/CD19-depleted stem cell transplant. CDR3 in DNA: TGCGCCAGCAGCTTTGGGGACGGCTATGGCTACACCTTC. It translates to CASSFGDGYGYTF.